This TCR beta chain was retrieved from a study of T-cell reconstitution after alpha-beta-depleted transplantation in children. Preparation of the TCRbeta library used unique molecular identifiers. TCRdb reprocessed the PCR reads with MiXCR, giving one entry per CDR3 protein. The sample consists of roughly 570,000 distinct CDR3 sequences, 25% to 30% of them appearing once. About this clonotype: No antigen is known for it.

General study findings and limits: By about two months after transplant, alpha-beta T cells reportedly arose from several hundred graft clones that had expanded.

V dropped 7 bases and J dropped 2 bases, with 13 bases sitting between them. CDR1 and CDR2 from the germline V gene are SGHRS and YFSETQ. This CDR3 spans 13 amino acids. The source material was PBMCs, sampled before TCRalphabeta/CD19-depleted stem cell transplant. This receptor was identified in a boy under two years old with Wiskott-Aldrich syndrome, due to receive a stem cell transplant. The gene calls are TRBV5-1 and TRBJ2-7; D is possibly TRBD2 (5 bases). CDR3 amino acids: CASSPREPYEQYF. CDR3 nucleotide sequence: TGCGCCAGCTCGCCTCGGGAACCCTACGAGCAGTACTTC.